The clone carrying this TCR beta chain was observed many times. Its antigen is not known. The record originates from a study of T cells in Graves' hyperthyroidism and ophthalmopathy. Regions amplified from RNA transcripts were the TCR beta CDR3 regions. The primer set for the first-round RT-PCR of the TCR CDR3 was HTBI. TCRdb passed the multiplex PCR reads through MiXCR, listing each CDR3 protein once. The repertoire consists of roughly 240,000 distinct CDR3 sequences, with 16% occurring once and the leading ten covering 25% to 30%. Findings and limits, study-wide: Prediction of ophthalmopathy progression came a median about 6 months pre-onset.

The CDR3 is 14 residues long. The J segment lost 1 base and the V segment lost 6 bases, leaving 3 bases of the junction unmatched. Germline CDR1 MNHNS, CDR2 SASEGT. Sequenced material: blood. The origin of this receptor is a young woman with Graves' ophthalmopathy. This chain joins TRBV6-1 and TRBJ2-7; 10 bases are a match to TRBD1. DNA of the CDR3: TGTGCCAGCAGCGGACAGGGGGATTCCTACGAGCAGTACTTC. Its translation is CASSGQGDSYEQYF.